One sample yielded the 27 T cell receptor beta chains listed below, sequenced in a study of cytomegalovirus exposure and HLA in healthy donors (dated by TCRdb to about 2017). The library was made by the immunoSEQ multiplex PCR assay. For the multiplex PCR, a mixture combining 60 forward primers for TCR Vbeta segments and 13 reverse primers for TCR Jbeta segments was used. In its TCRdb copy, this immuneACCESS table keeps in-frame sequences only and misses some clones. Where compared with another copy, unresolved V genes explain less than half of these, and the others have no known cause. This sample holds fewer than 90,000 clones; around four fifths were observed only once. Together, the top ten hold 1.3% to 1.5% of the sample. What was sequenced was PBMCs. The receptors shown here come from a male donor in good health and CMV-seronegative.

This chain uses TRBV5-1 with TRBJ2-1; TRBD1 aligns across 8 bases. The CDR3 totals 15 residues. The trim removed 0 bases at V and 8 bases at J, leaving 7 bases unmatched. Germline V gene data show CDR1 as SGHRS and CDR2 as YFSETQ. CDR3 region: CASSLGTGQVHEQFF. The CDR3 DNA reads as TGCGCCAGCAGCTTGGGGACAGGGCAAGTTCATGAGCAGTTCTTC. Supplemented by reference TRBV5-1 and TRBJ2-1, the full variable domain reads KAGVTQTPRYLIKTRGQQVTLSCSPISGHRSVSWYQQTPGQGLQFLFEYFSETQRNKGNFPGRFSGRQFSNSRSEMNVSTLELGDSALYLCASSLGTGQVHEQFFGPGTRLTVL.

This sequence joins TRBV5-1 and TRBJ2-1, with a tentative D call TRBD2 (6 bases). V lost 6 bases, J lost 7 bases, and 17 bases lay in between. There are 14 residues in the CDR3. Germline loops: CDR1 SGHRS, CDR2 YFSETQ. CDR3 sequence: CASTGEATGNEQFF. The DNA for the CDR3 is TGCGCCAGCACTGGGGAGGCGACGGGGAATGAGCAGTTCTTC. The whole variable domain, filled in from reference TRBV5-1 and TRBJ2-1, reads KAGVTQTPRYLIKTRGQQVTLSCSPISGHRSVSWYQQTPGQGLQFLFEYFSETQRNKGNFPGRFSGRQFSNSRSEMNVSTLELGDSALYLCASTGEATGNEQFFGPGTRLTVL.

The CDR3 is CASSVVGGEQYF. CDR3 in DNA: TGTGCCAGCAGCGTAGTGGGAGGCGAGCAGTACTTC. The chain joins TRBV9 to TRBJ2-7; TRBD2 might be the D (6 bases). This CDR3 spans 12 amino acids. V lost 0 bases and J lost 6, with 7 bases in between. Germline CDR1 SGDLS, CDR2 YYNGEE.

The J gene is TRBJ1-6, the V gene TRBV5-5; D gene uncertain. This CDR3 region has 15 residues. The V and J ends lost 0 bases and 0 bases respectively, with 4 bases between them. The V gene's germline CDR1 is SGHKS and CDR2 YYEKEE (reference sequence). The CDR3 loop is CASSLDSSYNSPLHF. The CDR3, as DNA: TGTGCCAGCAGCTTGGACAGCTCCTATAATTCACCCCTCCACTTT.

V gene TRBV4-3 combines with J gene TRBJ2-5, with a tentative D call TRBD2 (6 bases). The CDR3 length is 17 residues. CDR1 is LGHNA and CDR2 is YSLEER in the germline V gene. The V end was cut by 1 base, the J end by 4 bases, with 19 bases between. The CDR3 loop is CASSQGNEGLGGETQYF. CDR3 nucleotides: TGCGCCAGCAGCCAAGGAAATGAAGGGCTCGGGGGAGAGACCCAGTACTTC.

The count of this clone is one. The chain links TRBV7-2 to TRBJ2-2, with D maybe TRBD2 (7 bases). Germline values: CDR1 SGHTA, CDR2 FQGNSA. The V end lost 1 base, the J end lost 2 bases, and 11 bases lay between the germline ends. The CDR3 contains 16 residues. The CDR3 reads CASSLGGGLNTGELFF. The DNA for the CDR3 is TGTGCCAGCAGCTTAGGCGGGGGCCTTAACACCGGGGAGCTGTTTTTT.

Concerning this clone itself: Other DNA sequences in this sample translate to the same CDR3. CDR3: CASSVVGATNEKLFF. The DNA for the CDR3 is TGTGCCAGCAGCGTAGTAGGGGCAACTAATGAAAAACTGTTTTTT. The chain is built from TRBV9 and TRBJ1-4, with a possible D match to TRBD1 (5 bases). The CDR3 runs to 15 residues. Germline V gene lookup returns CDR1 SGDLS and CDR2 YYNGEE. Trimming took off 0 bases at V and 0 bases at J, with 6 bases between the two ends.

The chain uses TRBV5-1 and TRBJ1-2; TRBD1 is a possible D gene (6 bases). Per germline, CDR1 SGHRS and CDR2 YFSETQ. The CDR3 runs 13 residues. V lost 0 bases and J lost 4, with 7 bases in between. The CDR3 DNA is TGCGCCAGCAGCTTGGAAGGGGGCTATGGCTACACCTTC. This sequence encodes CASSLEGGYGYTF.

This clone was picked up a small number of times. The gene calls are TRBV7-9 and TRBJ2-7, with D perhaps matching TRBD1 (6 bases). The germline gives CDR1 SEHNR, CDR2 FQNEAQ (reference sequence). CDR3 length equals 16 residues. Trimming removed 5 bases from V and 7 bases from J, with 24 bases in between. The CDR3 nucleotides read TGTGCCAGCAGCCTTCCAATCTGGGGGCAGTTTAAGGAGCAGTACTTC. It translates to CASSLPIWGQFKEQYF. Combining the CDR3 with reference TRBV7-9 and TRBJ2-7 gives the whole variable domain DTGVSQNPRHKITKRGQNVTFRCDPISEHNRLYWYRQTLGQGPEFLTYFQNEAQLEKSRLLSDRFSAERPKGSFSTLEIQRTEQGDSAMYLCASSLPIWGQFKEQYFGPGTRLTVT.

This clone was seen once. This chain uses TRBV7-2 with TRBJ1-5, with D maybe TRBD1 (6 bases). The CDR3 runs 14 residues. Trimming cost V 2 bases and J 6 bases, with 11 bases left between them. CDR1 SGHTA and CDR2 FQGNSA come from the germline V gene. For the CDR3, the DNA is TGTGCCAGCAGCTTAACAGGGAACGGTCAGCCCCAGCATTTT. Protein sequence: CASSLTGNGQPQHF.

The chain's CDR3 is CAISGEQVLGEQFF. Here the CDR3 DNA reads TGTGCCATCAGTGGGGAACAGGTTTTGGGTGAGCAGTTCTTC. V gene TRBV10-3 combines with J gene TRBJ2-1; tentatively, D is TRBD1 (5 bases). CDR3 length: 14 residues. Between the trimmed V and J ends, which lost 4 bases and 9 bases, there was a span of 16 bases. In germline, CDR1 is ENHRY, CDR2 SYGVKD.

The gene calls are TRBV28 and TRBJ1-5; 7 positions match TRBD1. After removal of 5 bases from V and 4 bases from J, the junction contained 11 bases not matched to a gene. Germline loops: CDR1 MDHEN, CDR2 SYDVKM. CDR3 length equals 16 residues. CDR3 nucleotides: TGTGCCAGCAGTCTACGACAGGGCTTAGGGAATCAGCCCCAGCATTTT. Translating gives CASSLRQGLGNQPQHF.

This sequence joins TRBV10-3 and TRBJ1-1; TRBD1 might be the D (6 bases). This CDR3 is 14 amino acids long. Germline loops: CDR1 ENHRY, CDR2 SYGVKD. V lost 7 bases and J lost 0, with 12 bases in between. This CDR3 is CAITNTGMNTEAFF. The CDR3 bases are TGTGCCATCACTAACACAGGGATGAACACTGAAGCTTTCTTT.

The table lists this clone with a count of one. Compared with germline, one end of the junction differs, possibly owing to a read error. The V call is TRBV18, the J call TRBJ2-3; D is undetermined. Germline V gene sequence: CDR1 KGHSH, CDR2 LQKENI. The CDR3 covers 13 residues. The CDR3, as DNA: TGCGCCGGCGGCGGATACAGCACAGATACGCAGTATTTT. Protein: CAGGGYSTDTQYF.

The chain uses TRBV6-5 and TRBJ2-7; 11 bases fit TRBD1. The V gene end was trimmed by 6 bases and the J gene end by 6 bases; junction bases not matched to a gene: 4. From germline, CDR1 is MNHEY and CDR2 SVGAGI. This CDR3 has 13 amino acids. Here the CDR3 reads CASRRTGGSEQYF. Here the CDR3 DNA reads TGTGCCAGCAGGCGGACAGGGGGCTCCGAGCAGTACTTC.

This clone appeared once. The chain combines TRBV28 with TRBJ1-5; TRBD1 agrees at 10 bases. The CDR3 covers 17 residues. CDR1 MDHEN and CDR2 SYDVKM come from the germline V gene. The V gene end was trimmed by 7 bases and the J gene end by 0 bases; junction bases not matched to a gene: 9. The CDR3 sequence: CASKGTGAQFSNQPQHF. The CDR3 DNA is TGTGCCAGCAAGGGGACAGGGGCCCAATTTAGCAATCAGCCCCAGCATTTT.

This clone was counted a few times. The CDR3 DNA reads as TGTGCCAGCAGTCTGGCAGGGCTTGGGGAGACCCAGTACTTC. The encoded protein is CASSLAGLGETQYF. The chain uses TRBV7-9 and TRBJ2-5; weak D call: TRBD1 (5 bases). This CDR3 contains 14 residues. V shed 6 bases and J shed 5 bases, with 16 bases lying between them. Germline values: CDR1 SEHNR, CDR2 FQNEAQ (reference sequence).

This clone came up a few times. This chain uses TRBV7-6 with TRBJ1-6, with TRBD1 matching 7 bases. Trimming at V came to 5 bases and at J to 7 bases, leaving 5 bases not matched to a gene. This CDR3 spans 14 amino acids. Germline values: CDR1 SGHVS, CDR2 FNYEAQ. CDR3 protein: CASSLRQGNSPLHF. The CDR3 region has the DNA TGTGCCAGCAGCCTCAGACAGGGAAATTCACCCCTCCACTTT.

This chain connects TRBV27 to TRBJ1-5, with a tentative D call TRBD1 (5 bases). Germline CDR1 MNHEY, CDR2 SMNVEV (reference sequence). The CDR3 contains 15 residues. The V end was cut by 3 bases, the J end by 2 bases, with 11 bases between. Here the CDR3 reads CASSLEGIGNQPQHF. The CDR3 DNA follows: TGTGCCAGCAGTTTGGAGGGGATTGGCAATCAGCCCCAGCATTTT.

The chain combines TRBV5-1 with TRBJ1-3; 10 bases align to TRBD1. There are 15 residues in the CDR3. Germline CDR1 SGHRS, CDR2 YFSETQ. After removal of 3 bases from V and 2 bases from J, the junction contained 2 bases not matched to a gene. The CDR3 protein is CASSSGTGAGNTIYF. CDR3 nucleotide sequence: TGCGCCAGCAGCTCCGGGACAGGGGCTGGAAACACCATATATTTT.

This chain uses TRBV28 with TRBJ1-3, with D uncertain. Trimming took 3 bases from V and 8 from J, leaving 11 bases between them. CDR1 and CDR2 (germline): MDHEN, SYDVKM. The CDR3 has 13 amino acids. The DNA of the CDR3 is TGTGCCAGCAGTTTTAGGAGGTCGCACACCATATATTTT. Protein sequence: CASSFRRSHTIYF.

V is TRBV10-3 and J is TRBJ1-2; tentatively, D is TRBD1 (5 bases). The CDR3 is made up of 19 amino acids. Germline-derived CDR1 and CDR2 are ENHRY and SYGVKD. V shed 5 bases and J shed 8 bases, with 33 bases lying between them. The CDR3 region is CAISSREVKMAGYWDGYTF. Here the CDR3 DNA reads TGTGCCATCAGTTCAAGGGAGGTGAAGATGGCAGGGTATTGGGACGGCTACACCTTC.

The J gene is TRBJ2-2, the V gene TRBV6-1; D may be TRBD2 (5 bases). The ends were cut back, 4 bases at V and 1 base at J, with 16 bases in the middle. The CDR3 is 17 residues long. Germline CDR1 and CDR2: MNHNS and SASEGT. CDR3 nucleotides: TGTGCCAGCAGTGGGAGGTTAACGGCGTGGAACACCGGGGAGCTGTTTTTT. This encodes CASSGRLTAWNTGELFF.

This clone was detected only a few times. The gene calls are TRBV9 and TRBJ1-3, with a possible D match to TRBD1 (5 bases). The CDR3 runs to 19 residues. V was clipped by 2 bases and J by 0 bases, with 21 bases between them. Germline CDR1 is SGDLS and CDR2 is YYNGEE. CDR3 coding DNA: TGTGCCAGCAGCGTCACTCCCGCCCACAGGTCCAGCTCTGGAAACACCATATATTTT. This gives the protein CASSVTPAHRSSSGNTIYF.

The chain carries TRBV4-1 and TRBJ2-7; 8 bases match TRBD2. The CDR3 extends over 15 amino acids. From germline, CDR1 is MGHRA and CDR2 YSYEKL. The junction had 7 bases not matched to a gene; V was cut back by 4 bases and J by 2 bases. CDR3 sequence: CASSRQAGVPYEQYF. The DNA for the CDR3 is TGCGCCAGCAGCCGCCAAGCGGGGGTCCCCTACGAGCAGTACTTC.

The rearrangement links TRBV25-1 to TRBJ1-2; no definite D call. This CDR3 spans 15 amino acids. The V gene's germline CDR1 is MGHDK and CDR2 SYGVNS. V lost 3 bases and J 3 bases, leaving 14 bases between the germline ends. The CDR3 DNA is TGTGCCAGCAGTGAGGCGGGGAGGGTGGACTATGGCTACACCTTC. Its protein product is CASSEAGRVDYGYTF.

This sequence joins TRBV5-4 and TRBJ1-2, with 9 bases matching TRBD1. Losses at the gene ends were 3 bases for V and 2 bases for J; bases not matched to a gene: 8. The germline V gene has CDR1 SGHNT and CDR2 YYREEE (reference sequence). The CDR3 totals 16 residues. CDR3 residues: CASSWFTGGANYGYTF. In nucleotides, the CDR3 is TGTGCCAGCAGCTGGTTTACAGGGGGCGCAAACTATGGCTACACCTTC.